This record covers a single TCR beta chain. What it recognizes is unknown. TCRdb's table, derived via immunoSEQ multiplex PCR, lists solely in-frame clones and lacks some. This table has 7,000 to 9,000 clones, less than 65% appearing once. These data belong to a study of neoadjuvant anti-PD-1 for oral cavity cancer. Study-level information: Non-progressing patients received a fourth nivolumab dose near day 43, then surgery on days 50-56.

Germline V gene data show CDR1 as WNHNN and CDR2 as SYGVQD (reference sequence). The CDR3 has 12 residues. Trimming took 0 bases from V and 7 from J, leaving 6 bases between them. These oral cavity squamous cell carcinomas were HPV-negative and locally advanced. Points from the study as a whole: Higher pretreatment Treg/Th17 ratios tracked higher pretreatment blood clonality.

The sequence was collected from a person aged 35-79 years with oral cavity squamous cell carcinoma. This rearrangement joins TRBV10-1 to TRBJ2-5; no definite D call. The starting material was tumor tissue, obtained before nivolumab (anti-PD-1) treatment. In nucleotides, the CDR3 is TGCGCCAGCAGTGAGTCAGGCATGACCCAGTACTTC. The encoded protein is CASSESGMTQYF.